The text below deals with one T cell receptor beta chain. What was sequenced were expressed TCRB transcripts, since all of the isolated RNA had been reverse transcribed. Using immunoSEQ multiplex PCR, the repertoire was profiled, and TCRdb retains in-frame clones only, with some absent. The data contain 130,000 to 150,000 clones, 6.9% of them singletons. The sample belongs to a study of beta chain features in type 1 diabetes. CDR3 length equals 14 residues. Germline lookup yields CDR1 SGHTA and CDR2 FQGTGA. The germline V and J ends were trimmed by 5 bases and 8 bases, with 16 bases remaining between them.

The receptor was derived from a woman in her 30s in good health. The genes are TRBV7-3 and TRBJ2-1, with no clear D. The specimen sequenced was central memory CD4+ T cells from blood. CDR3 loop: CASSTLRKFHEQFF. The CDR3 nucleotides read TGTGCCAGCAGCACCCTACGTAAATTCCATGAGCAGTTCTTC. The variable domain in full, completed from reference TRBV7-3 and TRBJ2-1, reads GAGVSQTPSNKVTEKGKYVELRCDPISGHTALYWYRQSLGQGPEFLIYFQGTGAADDSGLPNDRFFAVRPEGSVSTLKIQRTERGDSAVYLCASSTLRKFHEQFFGPGTRLTVL.